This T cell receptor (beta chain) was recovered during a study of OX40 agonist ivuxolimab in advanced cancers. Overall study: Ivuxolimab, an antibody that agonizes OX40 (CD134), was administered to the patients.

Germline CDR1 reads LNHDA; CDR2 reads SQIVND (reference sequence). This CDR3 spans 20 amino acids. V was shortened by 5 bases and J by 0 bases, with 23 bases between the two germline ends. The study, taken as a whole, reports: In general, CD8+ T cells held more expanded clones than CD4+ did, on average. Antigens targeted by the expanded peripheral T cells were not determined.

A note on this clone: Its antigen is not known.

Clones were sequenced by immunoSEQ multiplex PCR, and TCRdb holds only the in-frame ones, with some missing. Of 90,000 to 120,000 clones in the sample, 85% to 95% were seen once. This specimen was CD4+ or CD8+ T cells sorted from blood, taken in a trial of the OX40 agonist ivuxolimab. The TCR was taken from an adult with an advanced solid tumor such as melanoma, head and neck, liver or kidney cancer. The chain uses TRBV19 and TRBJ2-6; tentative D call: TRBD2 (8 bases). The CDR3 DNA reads TGTGCCAGTAGTGCATCGGGAGGGGGACAGTTTGCCTCTGGGGCCAACGTCCTGACTTTC. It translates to CASSASGGGQFASGANVLTF.